The T cell receptor (beta chain) under discussion was sequenced for a study of blood T cell repertoires in COVID-19. Overall study context: The study drew acute and convalescent COVID-19 samples from the United States, Italy and Spain. PBMCs, B-cell-depleted T cells, or T cells were the source of the cDNA or gDNA that made up the material.

V shed 4 bases, J shed 5 bases, and the junction held 8 bases outside the gene matches. The CDR3 sequence is 15 residues long. Germline V gene sequence: CDR1 SGDLS, CDR2 YYNGEE. Original processing notes: Amplified reference gene primers provided the basis for estimating nucleated cell counts. Repertoires were generated with immunoSEQ multiplex PCR, while TCRdb's copy carries only in-frame clones and drops some. Clone size and the V and J calls come from that table; the DNA yielded D and trimming. The table records under 200,000 clones, roughly 86% of them present only once. The sequence was obtained from a man between 18 and 29 years old with acute or convalescent COVID-19. V gene TRBV9 combines with J gene TRBJ1-4, with 7 bases identical to TRBD1. Specimen: peripheral blood. CDR3 in amino acids: CASSTRQGQNEKLFF. The CDR3 DNA sequence: TGTGCCAGCAGCACCCGACAGGGCCAAAATGAAAAACTGTTTTTT.